Reported below is one TCR beta chain. Its antigen is currently unknown. Trimming cost V 2 bases and J 5 bases; bases outside gene matches: 5. The length of the CDR3 is 15 residues. The germline V gene encodes CDR1 SGHTA and CDR2 FQGNSA. Generated by immunoSEQ multiplex PCR, the TCRdb table keeps only in-frame clones and is missing some. The sample contains roughly 2,500,000 clones, under 95% of which appear only once. These data come from a study of shared clonotypes between healthy human individuals. Study outcomes and limitations: Sequencing depth was predicted to influence how clonotypes are shared among donors. The naive CD4 repertoires of a handful of donors were compared, and around 4.9% of clonotypes were shared.

What was sequenced was naive CD4+ T cells from PBMCs. Documented subset: CD45RA+ positively selected. This TCR was recovered from a man between 18 and 35 years old in good health. Some clones in this sample may be carry-over from other donors' samples. The V gene is TRBV7-2, the J gene TRBJ2-5; the match to TRBD2 covers 10 bases. The CDR3 spells CASSLYTAGGETQYF. CDR3 DNA: TGTGCCAGCAGCTTATATACAGCGGGAGGGGAGACCCAGTACTTC.